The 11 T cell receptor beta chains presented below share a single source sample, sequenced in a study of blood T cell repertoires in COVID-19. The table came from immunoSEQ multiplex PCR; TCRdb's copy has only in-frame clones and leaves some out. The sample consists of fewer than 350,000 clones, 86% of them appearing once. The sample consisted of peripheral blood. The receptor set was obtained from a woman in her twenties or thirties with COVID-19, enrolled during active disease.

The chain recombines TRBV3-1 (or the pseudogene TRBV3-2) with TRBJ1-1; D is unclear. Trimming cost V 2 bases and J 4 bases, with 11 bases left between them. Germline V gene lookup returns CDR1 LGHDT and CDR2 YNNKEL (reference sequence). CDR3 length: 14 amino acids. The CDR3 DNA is TGTGCCAGCAGCCAACAGGCTCTGTCCACTGAAGCTTTCTTT. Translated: CASSQQALSTEAFF.

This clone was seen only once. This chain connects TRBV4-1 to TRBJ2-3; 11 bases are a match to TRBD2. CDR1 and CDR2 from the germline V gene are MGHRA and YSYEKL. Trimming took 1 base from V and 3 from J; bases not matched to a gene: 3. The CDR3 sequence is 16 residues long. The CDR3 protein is CASSQGSGGATDTQYF. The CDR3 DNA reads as TGCGCCAGCAGCCAAGGTAGCGGGGGGGCAACAGATACGCAGTATTTT.

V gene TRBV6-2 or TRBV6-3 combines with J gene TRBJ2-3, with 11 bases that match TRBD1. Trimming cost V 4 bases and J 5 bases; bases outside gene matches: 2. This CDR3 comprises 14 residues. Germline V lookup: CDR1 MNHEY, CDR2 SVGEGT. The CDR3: CASSWGQGGDTQYF. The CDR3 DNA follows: TGTGCCAGCAGTTGGGGACAGGGGGGAGATACGCAGTATTTT.

In DNA form, the CDR3 reads TGCAGCGCTAGAGGTTTGACCCAGTACTTC. This encodes CSARGLTQYF. This chain uses TRBV29-1 with TRBJ2-5; D gene uncertain. The V gene lost 7 bases and the J gene lost 7 bases, with 10 bases spanning the gap. Germline CDR1 reads SQVTM; CDR2 reads ANQGSEA. This CDR3 contains 10 residues.

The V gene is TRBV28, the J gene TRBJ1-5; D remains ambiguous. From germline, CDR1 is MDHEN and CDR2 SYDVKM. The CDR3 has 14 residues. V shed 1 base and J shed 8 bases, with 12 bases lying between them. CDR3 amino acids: CASSLFGLSEPQHF. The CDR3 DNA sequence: TGTGCCAGCAGTTTATTCGGCCTGAGCGAGCCCCAGCATTTT. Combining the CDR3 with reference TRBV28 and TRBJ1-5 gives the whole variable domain DVKVTQSSRYLVKRTGEKVFLECVQDMDHENMFWYRQDPGLGLRLIYFSYDVKMKEKGDIPEGYSVSREKKERFSLILESASTNQTSMYLCASSLFGLSEPQHFGDGTRLSIL.

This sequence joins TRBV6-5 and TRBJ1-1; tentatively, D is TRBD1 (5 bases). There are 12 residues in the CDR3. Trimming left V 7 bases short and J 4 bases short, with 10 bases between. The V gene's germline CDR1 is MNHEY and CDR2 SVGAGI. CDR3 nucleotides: TGTGCCAGCACAACAGGTTTCACTGAAGCTTTCTTT. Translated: CASTTGFTEAFF.

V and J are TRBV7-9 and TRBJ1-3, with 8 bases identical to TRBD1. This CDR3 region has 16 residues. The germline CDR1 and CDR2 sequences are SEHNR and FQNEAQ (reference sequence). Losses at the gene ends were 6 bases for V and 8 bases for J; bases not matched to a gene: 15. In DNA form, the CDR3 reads TGTGCCAGCAGATATAGATCACAGGGGGTCGGGGACACCATATATTTT. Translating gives CASRYRSQGVGDTIYF. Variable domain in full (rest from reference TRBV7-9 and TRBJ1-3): DTGVSQNPRHKITKRGQNVTFRCDPISEHNRLYWYRQTLGQGPEFLTYFQNEAQLEKSRLLSDRFSAERPKGSFSTLEIQRTEQGDSAMYLCASRYRSQGVGDTIYFGEGSWLTVV.

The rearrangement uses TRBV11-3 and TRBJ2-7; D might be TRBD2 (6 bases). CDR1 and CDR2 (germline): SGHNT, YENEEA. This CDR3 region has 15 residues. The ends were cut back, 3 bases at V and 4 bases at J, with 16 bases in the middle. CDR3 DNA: TGTGCCAGCAGCTTCGGGGCGGGGCCAGGGTACGAGCAGTACTTC. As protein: CASSFGAGPGYEQYF.

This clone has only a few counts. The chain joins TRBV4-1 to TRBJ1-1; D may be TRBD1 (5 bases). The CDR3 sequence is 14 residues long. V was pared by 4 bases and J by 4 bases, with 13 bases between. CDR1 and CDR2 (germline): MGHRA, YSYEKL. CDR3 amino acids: CASSLQSGFTEAFF. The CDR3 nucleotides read TGCGCCAGCAGCCTTCAGTCAGGGTTCACTGAAGCTTTCTTT.

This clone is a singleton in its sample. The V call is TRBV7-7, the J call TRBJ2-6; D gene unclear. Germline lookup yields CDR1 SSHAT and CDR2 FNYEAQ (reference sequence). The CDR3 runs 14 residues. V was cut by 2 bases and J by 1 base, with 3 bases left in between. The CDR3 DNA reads TGTGCCAGCAGCTTAACATCTGGGGCCAACGTCCTGACTTTC. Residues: CASSLTSGANVLTF. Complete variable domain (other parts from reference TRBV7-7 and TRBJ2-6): GAGVSQSPRYKVTKRGQDVTLRCDPISSHATLYWYQQALGQGPEFLTYFNYEAQPDKSGLPSDRFSAERPEGSISTLTIQRTEQRDSAMYRCASSLTSGANVLTFGAGSRLTVL.

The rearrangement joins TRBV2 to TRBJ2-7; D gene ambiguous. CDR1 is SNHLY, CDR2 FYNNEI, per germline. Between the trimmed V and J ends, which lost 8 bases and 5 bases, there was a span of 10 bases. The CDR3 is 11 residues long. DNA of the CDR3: TGTGCCAGCTTATTACAGAACGAGCAGTACTTC. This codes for CASLLQNEQYF.